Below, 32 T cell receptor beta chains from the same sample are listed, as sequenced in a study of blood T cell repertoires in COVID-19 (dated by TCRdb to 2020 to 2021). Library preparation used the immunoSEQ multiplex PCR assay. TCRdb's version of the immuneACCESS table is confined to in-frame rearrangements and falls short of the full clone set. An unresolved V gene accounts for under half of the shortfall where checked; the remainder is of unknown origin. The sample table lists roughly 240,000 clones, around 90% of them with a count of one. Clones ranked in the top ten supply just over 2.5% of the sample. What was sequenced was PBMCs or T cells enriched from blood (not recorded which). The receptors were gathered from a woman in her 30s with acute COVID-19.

The CDR3 here is CASSSTPQGEETQYF. The DNA for the CDR3 is TGTGCCAGCAGCTCAACTCCACAGGGGGAAGAGACCCAGTACTTC. The J gene is TRBJ2-5, the V gene TRBV11-2, with 8 bases identical to TRBD1. Germline CDR1 reads SGHAT; CDR2 reads FQNNGV. The CDR3 totals 15 residues. J gave up 3 bases and V 4 bases, and 7 bases lay outside the gene matches.

Here the CDR3 DNA reads TGTGCCAGCAGCCAAGATTTGGGGACAGGGAGGAATGAGCAGTTCTTC. Residues: CASSQDLGTGRNEQFF. This rearrangement joins TRBV3-1 (or the pseudogene TRBV3-2) to TRBJ2-1, with TRBD1 matching over 9 bases. CDR3 size: 16 residues. From germline, CDR1 is LGHDT and CDR2 YNNKEL (reference sequence). V dropped 0 bases and J dropped 7; count of bases not matched to a gene: 7.

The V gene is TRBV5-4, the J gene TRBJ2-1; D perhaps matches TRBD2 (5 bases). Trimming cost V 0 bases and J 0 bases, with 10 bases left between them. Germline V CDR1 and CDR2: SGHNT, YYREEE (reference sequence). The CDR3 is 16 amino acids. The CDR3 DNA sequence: TGTGCCAGCAGCTTGGACCCGGGGAGCTCCTACAATGAGCAGTTCTTC. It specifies CASSLDPGSSYNEQFF.

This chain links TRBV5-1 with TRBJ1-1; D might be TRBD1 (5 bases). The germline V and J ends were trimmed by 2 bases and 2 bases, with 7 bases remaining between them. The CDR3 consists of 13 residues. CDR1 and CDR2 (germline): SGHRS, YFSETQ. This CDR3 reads CASSFDSNTEAFF. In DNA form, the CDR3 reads TGCGCCAGCAGCTTCGACAGTAACACTGAAGCTTTCTTT.

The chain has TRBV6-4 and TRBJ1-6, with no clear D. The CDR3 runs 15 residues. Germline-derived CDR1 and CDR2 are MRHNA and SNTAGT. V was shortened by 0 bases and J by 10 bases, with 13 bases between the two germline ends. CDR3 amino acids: CASSDSMGIGSPLHF. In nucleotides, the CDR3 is TGTGCCAGCAGTGACTCGATGGGCATTGGGTCACCCCTCCACTTT.

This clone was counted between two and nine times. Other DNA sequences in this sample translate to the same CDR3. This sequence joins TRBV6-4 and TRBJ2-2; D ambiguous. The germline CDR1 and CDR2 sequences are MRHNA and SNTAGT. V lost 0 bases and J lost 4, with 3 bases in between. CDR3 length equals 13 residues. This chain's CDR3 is CASSDSATGELFF. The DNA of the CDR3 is TGTGCCAGCAGTGACTCAGCCACCGGGGAGCTGTTTTTT.

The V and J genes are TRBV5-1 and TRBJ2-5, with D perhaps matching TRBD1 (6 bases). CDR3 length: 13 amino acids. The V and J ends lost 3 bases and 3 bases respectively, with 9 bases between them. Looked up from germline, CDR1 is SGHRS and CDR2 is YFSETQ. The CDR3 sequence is CASSSQGEETQYF. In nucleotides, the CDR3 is TGCGCCAGCAGCTCACAGGGTGAAGAGACCCAGTACTTC.

The CDR3 protein is CASREGGGGEQFF. The CDR3 DNA sequence: TGCGCCAGCAGGGAGGGAGGTGGTGGTGAGCAGTTCTTC. This chain joins TRBV5-1 and TRBJ2-1; D is possibly TRBD2 (6 bases). Germline V gene lookup returns CDR1 SGHRS and CDR2 YFSETQ. V shed 5 bases and J shed 9 bases, with 15 bases lying between them. This CDR3 spans 13 amino acids.

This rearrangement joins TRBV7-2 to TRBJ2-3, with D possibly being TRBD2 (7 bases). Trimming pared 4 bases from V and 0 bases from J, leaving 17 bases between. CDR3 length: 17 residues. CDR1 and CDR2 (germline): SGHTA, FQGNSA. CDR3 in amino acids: CASSSGAGRLSTDTQYF. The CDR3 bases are TGTGCCAGCAGCTCGGGGGCCGGGAGGTTGAGCACAGATACGCAGTATTTT.

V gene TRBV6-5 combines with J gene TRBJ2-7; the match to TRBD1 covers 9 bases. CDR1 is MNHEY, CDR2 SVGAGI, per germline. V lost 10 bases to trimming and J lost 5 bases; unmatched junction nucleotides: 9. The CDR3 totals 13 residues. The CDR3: CATTGTGYHEQYF. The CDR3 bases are TGTGCCACCACCGGGACAGGGTATCACGAGCAGTACTTC.

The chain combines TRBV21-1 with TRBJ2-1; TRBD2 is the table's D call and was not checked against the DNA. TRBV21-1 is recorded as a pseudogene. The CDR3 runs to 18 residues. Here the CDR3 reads CASSKASGGNHHYNEQFF. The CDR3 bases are TGTGCCAGCAGCAAAGCGTCCGGGGGGAACCACCACTACAATGAGCAGTTCTTC.

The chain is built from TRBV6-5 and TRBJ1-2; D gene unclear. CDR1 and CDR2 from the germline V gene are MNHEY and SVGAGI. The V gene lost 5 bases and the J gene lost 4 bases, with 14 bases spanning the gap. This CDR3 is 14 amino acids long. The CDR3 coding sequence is TGTGCCAGCAGTACTGAGGTCGAATCCTATGGCTACACCTTC. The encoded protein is CASSTEVESYGYTF.

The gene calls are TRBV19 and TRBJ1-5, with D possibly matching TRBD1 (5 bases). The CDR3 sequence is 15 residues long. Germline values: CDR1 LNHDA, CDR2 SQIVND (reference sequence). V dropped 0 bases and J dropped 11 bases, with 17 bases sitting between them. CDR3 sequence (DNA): TGTGCCAGTAGTATAGATTCGTACGGAAGGGGCGCCCAGCATTTT. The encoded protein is CASSIDSYGRGAQHF.

CDR3: CASSLVVAGQETQYF. The CDR3 coding sequence is TGTGCCAGCAGCTTAGTGGTGGCGGGCCAAGAGACCCAGTACTTC. The V gene is TRBV7-2, the J gene TRBJ2-5, with a possible D match to TRBD2 (5 bases). The CDR3 extends over 15 amino acids. Germline values: CDR1 SGHTA, CDR2 FQGNSA. Trimming took 1 base from V and 1 from J, leaving 10 bases between them.

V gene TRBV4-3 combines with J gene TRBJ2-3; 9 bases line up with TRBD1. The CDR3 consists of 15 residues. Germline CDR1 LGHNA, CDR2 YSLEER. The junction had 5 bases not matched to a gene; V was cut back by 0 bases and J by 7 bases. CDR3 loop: CASSQEGTGRNTQYF. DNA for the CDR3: TGCGCCAGCAGCCAAGAAGGGACAGGGAGGAATACGCAGTATTTT.

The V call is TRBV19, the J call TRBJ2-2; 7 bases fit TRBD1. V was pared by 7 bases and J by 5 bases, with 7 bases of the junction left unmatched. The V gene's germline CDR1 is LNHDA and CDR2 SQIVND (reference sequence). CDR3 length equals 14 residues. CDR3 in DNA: TGTGCCAGTATGTTGAGGGGGCTGACCGGGGAGCTGTTTTTT. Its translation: CASMLRGLTGELFF. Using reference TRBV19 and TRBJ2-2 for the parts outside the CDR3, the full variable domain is DGGITQSPKYLFRKEGQNVTLSCEQNLNHDAMYWYRQDPGQGLRLIYYSQIVNDFQKGDIAEGYSVSREKKESFPLTVTSAQKNPTAFYLCASMLRGLTGELFFGEGSRLTVL.

The CDR3 loop is CSVGQGAPGYTF. The DNA of the CDR3 is TGCAGCGTTGGACAGGGGGCTCCCGGCTACACCTTC. The chain combines TRBV29-1 with TRBJ1-2; 10 bases are a match to TRBD1. The CDR3 length is 12 residues. J was trimmed by 8 bases and V by 4 bases; bases with no gene match: 4. Germline V lookup: CDR1 SQVTM, CDR2 ANQGSEA.

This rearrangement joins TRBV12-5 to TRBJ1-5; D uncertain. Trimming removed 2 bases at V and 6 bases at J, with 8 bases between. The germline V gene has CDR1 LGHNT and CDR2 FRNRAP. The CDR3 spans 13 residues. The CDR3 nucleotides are TGTGCTAGTGGTTTGAACAGTTTTCAGCCCCAGCATTTT. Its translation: CASGLNSFQPQHF.

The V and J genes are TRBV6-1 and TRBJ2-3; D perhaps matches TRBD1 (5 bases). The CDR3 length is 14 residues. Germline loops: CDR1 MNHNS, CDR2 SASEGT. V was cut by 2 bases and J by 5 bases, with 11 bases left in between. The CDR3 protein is CASSESGWGDTQYF. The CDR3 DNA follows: TGTGCCAGCAGTGAATCAGGGTGGGGAGATACGCAGTATTTT.

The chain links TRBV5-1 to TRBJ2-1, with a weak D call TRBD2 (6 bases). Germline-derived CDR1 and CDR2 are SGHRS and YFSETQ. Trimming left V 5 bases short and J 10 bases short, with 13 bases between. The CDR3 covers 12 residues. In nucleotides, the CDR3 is TGCGCCAGCAGTCACGGGAGACAGGAGCAGTTCTTC. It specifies CASSHGRQEQFF.

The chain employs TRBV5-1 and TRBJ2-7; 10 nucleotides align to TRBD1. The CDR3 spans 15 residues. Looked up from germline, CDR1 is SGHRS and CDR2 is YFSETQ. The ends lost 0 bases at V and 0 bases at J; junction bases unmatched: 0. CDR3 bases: TGCGCCAGCAGCTTGGGACAGGGGGCCTCCTACGAGCAGTACTTC. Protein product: CASSLGQGASYEQYF.

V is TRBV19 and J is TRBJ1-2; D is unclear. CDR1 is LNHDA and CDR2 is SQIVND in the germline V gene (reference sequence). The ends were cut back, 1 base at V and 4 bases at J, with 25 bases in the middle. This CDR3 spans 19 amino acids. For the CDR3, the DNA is TGTGCCAGTAGTATAGGGAAACGGGGTCCTGCCCCTGACTCCTATGGCTACACCTTC. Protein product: CASSIGKRGPAPDSYGYTF.

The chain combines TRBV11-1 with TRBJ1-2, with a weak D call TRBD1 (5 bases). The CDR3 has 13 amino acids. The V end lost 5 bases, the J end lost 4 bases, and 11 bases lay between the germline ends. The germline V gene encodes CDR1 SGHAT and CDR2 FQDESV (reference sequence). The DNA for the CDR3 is TGTGCCAGCAGCCTTAGGGACTCCTATGGCTACACCTTC. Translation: CASSLRDSYGYTF.

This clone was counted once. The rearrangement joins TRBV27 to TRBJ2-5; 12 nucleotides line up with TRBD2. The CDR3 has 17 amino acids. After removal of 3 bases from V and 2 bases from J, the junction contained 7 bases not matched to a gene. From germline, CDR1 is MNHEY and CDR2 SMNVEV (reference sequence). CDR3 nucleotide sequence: TGTGCCAGCAGTTTCCTGACTAGCGGGGGACTTCAAGAGACCCAGTACTTC. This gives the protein CASSFLTSGGLQETQYF.

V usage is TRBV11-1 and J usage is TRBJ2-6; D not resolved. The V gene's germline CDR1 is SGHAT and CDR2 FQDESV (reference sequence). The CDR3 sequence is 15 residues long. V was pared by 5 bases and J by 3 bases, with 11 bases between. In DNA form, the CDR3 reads TGTGCCAGCAGCCCCCTAGGATTTGGGGCCAACGTCCTGACTTTC. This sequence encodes CASSPLGFGANVLTF.

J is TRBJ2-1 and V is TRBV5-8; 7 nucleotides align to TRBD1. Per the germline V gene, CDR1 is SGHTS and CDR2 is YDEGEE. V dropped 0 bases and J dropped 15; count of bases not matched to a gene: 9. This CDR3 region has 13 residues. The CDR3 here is CASSLDHQGDRFF. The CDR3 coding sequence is TGTGCCAGCAGCTTGGACCACCAGGGGGATAGGTTCTTC.

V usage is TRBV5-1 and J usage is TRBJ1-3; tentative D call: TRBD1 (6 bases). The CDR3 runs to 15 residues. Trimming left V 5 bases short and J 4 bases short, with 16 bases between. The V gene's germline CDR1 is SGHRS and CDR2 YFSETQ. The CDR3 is CASRSGTLVGNTIYF. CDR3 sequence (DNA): TGCGCCAGCAGGAGCGGGACACTGGTGGGAAACACCATATATTTT.

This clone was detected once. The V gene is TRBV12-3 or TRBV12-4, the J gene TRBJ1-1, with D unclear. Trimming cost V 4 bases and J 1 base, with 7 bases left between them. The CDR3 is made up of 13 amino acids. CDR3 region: CASSWSGNTEAFF. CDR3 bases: TGTGCCAGCAGTTGGTCAGGGAACACTGAAGCTTTCTTT.

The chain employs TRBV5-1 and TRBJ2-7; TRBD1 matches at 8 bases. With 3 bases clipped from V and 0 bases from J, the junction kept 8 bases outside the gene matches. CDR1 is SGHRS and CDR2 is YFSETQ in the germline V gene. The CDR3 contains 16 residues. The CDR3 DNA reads TGCGCCAGCAGCTCAGGGGGCCGGGGCTACTCCTACGAGCAGTACTTC. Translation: CASSSGGRGYSYEQYF.

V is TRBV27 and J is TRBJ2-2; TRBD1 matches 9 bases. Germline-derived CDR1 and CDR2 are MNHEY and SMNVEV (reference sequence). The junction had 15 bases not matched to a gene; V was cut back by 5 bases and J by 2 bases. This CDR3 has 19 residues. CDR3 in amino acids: CASSKPTLDRGINTGELFF. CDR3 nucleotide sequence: TGTGCCAGCAGTAAGCCGACGCTGGACAGGGGAATTAACACCGGGGAGCTGTTTTTT.

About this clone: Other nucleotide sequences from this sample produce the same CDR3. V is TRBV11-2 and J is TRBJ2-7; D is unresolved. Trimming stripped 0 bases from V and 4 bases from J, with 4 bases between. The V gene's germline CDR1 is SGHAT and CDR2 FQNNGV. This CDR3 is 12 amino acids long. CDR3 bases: TGTGCCAGCAGCTTAGATCGGTACGAGCAGTACTTC. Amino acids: CASSLDRYEQYF.

In nucleotides, the CDR3 is TGTGCCAGCAGTGAACCCGGCAGGGTGCAAGAGACCCAGTACTTC. Translating it yields CASSEPGRVQETQYF. This chain connects TRBV6-1 to TRBJ2-5; a possible D gene is TRBD1 (5 bases). V was clipped by 2 bases and J by 2 bases, with 12 bases between them. The CDR3 contains 15 residues. Germline loops: CDR1 MNHNS, CDR2 SASEGT.